This T cell receptor beta chain was obtained from a study of T cells in Graves' hyperthyroidism and ophthalmopathy (dated by TCRdb to the late 2010s). About the investigation overall: Peripheral blood samples were taken at the time of initial diagnosis, prior to any treatment. A discovery cohort of about 96 patients, about 40 with Graves' ophthalmopathy and 55 to 60 with stable Graves' hyperthyroidism, was used to find distinguishing TCR V-J signatures. Prospective prediction of ophthalmopathy was tested in an independent validation cohort of fewer than 20 hyperthyroidism patients and 15 to 17 patients who later progressed to ophthalmopathy. For training and testing, the 80 to 100 patients in the discovery cohort were randomly divided in a 7:3 ratio. In addition, the study compared T-cell repertoires in thyroid tissue and in blood from about 6 Graves' hyperthyroidism patients. Following sampling, methimazole starting at 30 mg daily was given to hyperthyroidism patients, and high-dose intravenous methylprednisolone was given to ophthalmopathy patients. The paper reports TCR Vbeta CDR3 sequencing of 140 or so peripheral blood samples: 40 or so ophthalmopathy, about 75 hyperthyroidism and some 17 progressor patients.

The germline V and J ends show losses of 2 bases and 6 bases respectively, and no gene match explains 3 bases of the junction. The CDR3 starts with the cysteine, ends with the phenylalanine, and has 16 residues. CDR3 DNA only is kept here, 48 bases in frame from base 1. The germline V gene yields MNHNS for CDR1 and SASEGT for CDR2. Amplification of TCR beta CDR3 regions was carried out from RNA transcripts. The TCR CDR3 was subjected to a first round of RT-PCR using the HTBI primer set and the Qiagen OneStep RT-PCR kit. Libraries were constructed in a second round of multiplex PCR, after which size selection and purification were carried out. The libraries were sequenced on an Illumina HiSeq2000 using paired-end 100 bp reads. The original pipeline was this. SOAPnuke was used to process the raw data, throwing out any read that contained adapters or uncalled bases, had a mean Phred below 15, or lacked an exact constant-primer or identifier match. High-quality paired reads were merged with COPE v1.2.5, and unique nucleotide sequences were defined as clonotypes. MiTCR v1.1 was used to align clonotypes to the IMGT TRBV, TRBD and TRBJ reference segments. The analysis included only V-J combinations with a frequency above 0.0001, which together covered around 99% of the repertoires. A TCS score was defined as the ratio of F50 (clonal expansion) to E x V (chaos), with BLOSUM62-based TCRdist applied between CDR3 peptides within each V-J. Welch's t-statistics and random forest reduced several hundred V-J features to roughly 13, which were used in a naive Bayes classifier (R e1071). The public sequencing data were trimmed at Q25 with fastp and processed into clonotypes with MiXCR by TCRdb, which kept only in-frame beta chains. Identical CDR3 proteins give one entry, which carries the most common genes and DNA. The V and J calls were determined by TCRdb, not by the authors. The sample data list some 500,000 distinct CDR3 sequences, and roughly 14% of these were observed just once. Clones ranked in the top ten supply over 15% of the sample.

Stable Graves' hyperthyroidism was defined as no progression to ophthalmopathy during 18 months of follow-up. The hyperthyroidism patients were between 18 and 65 years old and newly diagnosed, with a disease duration of less than 2 months. Any patient with an uncontrolled infection, another autoimmune disease, pregnancy or lactation was excluded. Diagnoses relied on clinical symptoms, serum thyroxine and TRAb, thyroid ultrasound and orbital computed tomography. PBMCs were isolated from 10 ml of fresh peripheral blood by Ficoll-Paque density gradient centrifugation. Total RNA was extracted using Trizol reagent, and RNA quality was assessed on an Agilent 2100 Bioanalyzer. This clonotype was counted between two and nine times. Its cognate antigen has yet to be identified. Base quality data are lacking; no much larger clone is found one base away. Results and caveats for the whole study, not just this receptor: Sample size was not statistically predetermined, and investigators were not blinded to group allocation. Most expanded thyroid clonotypes (frequency above 0.001) were also detected in blood, suggesting blood repertoires may reflect thyroid immune responses. In validation, the model predicted progression to ophthalmopathy with roughly 66% sensitivity and 72% to 75% specificity, a median of approximately 6.7 months before onset. A 13 V-J signature model separated ophthalmopathy from stable hyperthyroidism, with approximately 87% sensitivity and roughly 81% specificity in cross-validation and 80%/75% in testing.

The origin of this receptor is a young woman with Graves' hyperthyroidism. The material sequenced was blood. The rearranged chain carries TRBV6-1 and TRBJ2-2, and TRBD2 aligns with 13 junction nucleotides. The DNA sequence reads TGTGCCAGCAGTGAAATGACTAGCGGGAGGTCCGGGGAGCTGTTTTTT. Its translation is CASSEMTSGRSGELFF.